The clone carrying this T cell receptor beta chain was picked up a small number of times. This record belongs to a study of blood T cell repertoires in COVID-19. CDR3 length: 15 residues. Germline CDR1 reads SGHKS; CDR2 reads YYEKEE (reference sequence). Losses at the gene ends were 4 bases for V and 1 base for J; bases not matched to a gene: 3. Methods used by the authors: It was from reference gene primer amplification that nucleated cell counts were estimated. Libraries were prepared by immunoSEQ multiplex PCR; TCRdb keeps only in-frame clonotypes and omits some of them. V and J calls and clone size are given by that table; D and trimming were obtained from the DNA. The sample consists of 300,000 to 350,000 clones, roughly 90% of them appearing once.

The sequencing sample was made of peripheral blood. The origin of this receptor is a young man with COVID-19, enrolled during active disease. This sequence joins TRBV5-5 and TRBJ2-2, with 8 bases that match TRBD2. The CDR3 sequence is CASSMAGGNTGELFF. CDR3 nucleotides: TGTGCCAGCAGCATGGCGGGGGGGAACACCGGGGAGCTGTTTTTT.